These T cell receptor beta chains were read from a single sample in a study of human T cells and chemical hapten exposure. TCRdb processed the 5' RACE reads anew with MiXCR; each CDR3 protein has one entry. The table lists approximately 80,000 distinct CDR3 sequences, more than 15% of them singletons. All receptors come from a female donor in good health. CDR3s include the opening cysteine and the closing phenylalanine or tryptophan. Clone size appears in some rows only: once, few, many, or a class for an expanded clone.

v_call: TRBV28; clone_size: NA; j_call: TRBJ1-2; cdr3_aa: CASSFLTGAGANYGYTF
v_call: TRBV20-1; clone_size: NA; j_call: TRBJ1-1; cdr3_aa: CSAYPDTAQGVSEAFF
v_call: TRBV6-2/TRBV6-3; clone_size: few; j_call: TRBJ2-2; cdr3_aa: CASSYGLNTGELFF
v_call: TRBV7-8; clone_size: few; j_call: TRBJ2-7; cdr3_aa: CASSLVAPRQGSEQYF
v_call: TRBV7-6; clone_size: few; j_call: TRBJ1-4; cdr3_aa: CASSPRGGAGEKLFF
v_call: TRBV2; clone_size: NA; j_call: TRBJ2-3; cdr3_aa: CASSGQGSLTDTQYF
v_call: TRBV6-6; clone_size: NA; j_call: TRBJ2-1; cdr3_aa: CASSYWRGHASGNNEQFF
v_call: TRBV27; clone_size: few; j_call: TRBJ1-4; cdr3_aa: CASSPRTGPEKLFF
v_call: TRBV12-3/TRBV12-4; clone_size: NA; j_call: TRBJ1-1; cdr3_aa: CASSLLDRLSEAFF
v_call: TRBV3-1; clone_size: NA; j_call: TRBJ2-1; cdr3_aa: CASSQDAGQSYNEQFF
v_call: TRBV20-1; clone_size: NA; j_call: TRBJ2-5; cdr3_aa: CSAFAGALGKETQYF
v_call: TRBV11-1; clone_size: few; j_call: TRBJ2-1; cdr3_aa: CASSLNRYNEQFF
v_call: TRBV5-1; clone_size: few; j_call: TRBJ2-7; cdr3_aa: CASSLDGTSVNEQYF
v_call: TRBV5-4; clone_size: NA; j_call: TRBJ2-5; cdr3_aa: CASASGGREETQYF
v_call: TRBV5-1; clone_size: NA; j_call: TRBJ2-5; cdr3_aa: CASSLARTSGGQETQYF
v_call: TRBV29-1; clone_size: few; j_call: TRBJ2-3; cdr3_aa: CSVEDSSTDTQYF
v_call: TRBV30; clone_size: few; j_call: TRBJ2-3; cdr3_aa: CALAGTSSPQYF
v_call: TRBV2; clone_size: few; j_call: TRBJ1-1; cdr3_aa: CASHSGGRGTEAFF
v_call: TRBV2; clone_size: NA; j_call: TRBJ1-5; cdr3_aa: CASSVPTGTGGDQPQHF
v_call: TRBV19; clone_size: few; j_call: TRBJ2-6; cdr3_aa: CASSFTGLSGANVLTF
v_call: TRBV7-9; clone_size: NA; j_call: TRBJ2-1; cdr3_aa: CASSSPHGDLARDEQFF
v_call: TRBV12-3/TRBV12-4; clone_size: NA; j_call: TRBJ2-7; cdr3_aa: CASSLTGAREQYF
v_call: TRBV7-2; clone_size: few; j_call: TRBJ1-1; cdr3_aa: CASSLDGPGEGAEAFF
v_call: TRBV20-1; clone_size: NA; j_call: TRBJ1-5; cdr3_aa: CSAQKGGNQPQHF
v_call: TRBV29-1; clone_size: NA; j_call: TRBJ2-7; cdr3_aa: CSIGQTPYEQYF
v_call: TRBV18; clone_size: NA; j_call: TRBJ1-1; cdr3_aa: CASSPGTEAFF
v_call: TRBV29-1; clone_size: NA; j_call: TRBJ1-2; cdr3_aa: CSVYPLDPNYGYTF
v_call: TRBV6-1; clone_size: NA; j_call: TRBJ1-1; cdr3_aa: CAGTVRGRPTEAFF
v_call: TRBV5-5; clone_size: NA; j_call: TRBJ2-3; cdr3_aa: CASSLSAPSTDTQYF
v_call: TRBV7-2; clone_size: many; j_call: TRBJ1-1; cdr3_aa: CASSLMNTEAFF
v_call: TRBV5-6; clone_size: few; j_call: TRBJ2-7; cdr3_aa: CASSPTGDAYEQYF
v_call: TRBV4-1; clone_size: many; j_call: TRBJ1-1; cdr3_aa: CASSQRGGTEAFF
v_call: TRBV4-3; clone_size: NA; j_call: TRBJ2-7; cdr3_aa: CASSQDHTSSYEQYF
v_call: TRBV12-3/TRBV12-4; clone_size: many; j_call: TRBJ1-1; cdr3_aa: CASSRRSTEAFF
v_call: TRBV7-2; clone_size: few; j_call: TRBJ2-3; cdr3_aa: CASSFGGAPTDTQYF
v_call: TRBV7-9; clone_size: NA; j_call: TRBJ1-4; cdr3_aa: CASKNRQGSEKLFF
v_call: TRBV20-1; clone_size: NA; j_call: TRBJ2-3; cdr3_aa: CSASRTSGFTDTQYF